The 24 T cell receptor beta chains given below trace back to one sample, sequenced in a study of OX40 agonist ivuxolimab in advanced cancers. Libraries came from the immunoSEQ multiplex PCR assay. The table was pulled from immuneACCESS by TCRdb, which kept in-frame rearrangements only. Such tables lose some clones; where checked, under half of the loss comes from unresolved V genes, and the rest has no known cause. The sample table holds more than 100,000 clones, of which 80% to 90% were seen once. The biggest ten clones account for around 0.55% of the sample. Sequenced material: CD4+ or CD8+ T cells sorted from blood, taken in a trial of the OX40 agonist ivuxolimab. All receptors derive from an adult with an advanced solid tumor such as melanoma, head and neck, liver or kidney cancer.

The chain combines TRBV5-1 with TRBJ1-4; D is possibly TRBD1 (6 bases). The CDR3 runs to 14 residues. Germline V gene lookup returns CDR1 SGHRS and CDR2 YFSETQ. Trimming removed 0 bases from V and 8 bases from J, with 11 bases in between. The CDR3 protein is CASSLGRDTEKLFF. The CDR3 nucleotides are TGCGCCAGCAGCTTGGGCCGGGACACCGAAAAACTGTTTTTT. Together with reference TRBV5-1 and TRBJ1-4, the CDR3 gives the full variable domain: KAGVTQTPRYLIKTRGQQVTLSCSPISGHRSVSWYQQTPGQGLQFLFEYFSETQRNKGNFPGRFSGRQFSNSRSEMNVSTLELGDSALYLCASSLGRDTEKLFFGSGTQLSVL.

The chain links TRBV28 to TRBJ1-1; no firm D call. This CDR3 comprises 15 residues. CDR1 is MDHEN and CDR2 is SYDVKM in the germline V gene. The germline V and J ends were trimmed by 5 bases and 0 bases, with 13 bases remaining between them. The CDR3: CASSESRVMNTEAFF. The DNA for the CDR3 is TGTGCCAGCAGTGAATCACGGGTGATGAACACTGAAGCTTTCTTT.

The chain has TRBV28 and TRBJ1-2, with D tentatively TRBD1 (5 bases). Between the trimmed V and J ends, which lost 3 bases and 8 bases, there was a span of 16 bases. The CDR3 is made up of 14 amino acids. Germline CDR1 and CDR2: MDHEN and SYDVKM. The CDR3 coding sequence is TGTGCCAGCAGTTTTTCCCACGGGGCGGGAGGCTACACCTTC. As protein: CASSFSHGAGGYTF.

The V call is TRBV7-2, the J call TRBJ2-1, with 8 bases that match TRBD1. The CDR3 is 15 amino acids. J gave up 8 bases and V 5 bases, and 11 bases lay outside the gene matches. The germline gives CDR1 SGHTA, CDR2 FQGNSA. CDR3 DNA sequence: TGTGCCAGCAGCAACCCCTGGACAGGGAAGGATGAGCAGTTCTTC. It yields the protein CASSNPWTGKDEQFF.

The J gene is TRBJ1-2, the V gene TRBV28; weak D call: TRBD1 (6 bases). Deletions cut 6 bases from V and 2 bases from J, with 7 bases between. Germline CDR1 and CDR2: MDHEN and SYDVKM. The CDR3 has 12 amino acids. The CDR3 sequence is CASRDSNYGYTF. The CDR3 nucleotides are TGTGCCAGCAGGGACAGCAACTATGGCTACACCTTC.

The chain couples TRBV4-1 to TRBJ2-4; 7 nucleotides align to TRBD1. Trimming took 3 bases from V and 7 from J; bases not matched to a gene: 9. CDR3 length equals 15 residues. Per the germline V gene, CDR1 is MGHRA and CDR2 is YSYEKL. DNA for the CDR3: TGCGCCAGCAGCCATCAGGAAACCAGGGGGAACATTCAGTACTTC. It translates to CASSHQETRGNIQYF.

The chain couples TRBV28 to TRBJ2-2, with D possibly matching TRBD1 (7 bases). This CDR3 comprises 16 residues. Trimming took 2 bases from V and 5 from J, leaving 15 bases between them. Germline values: CDR1 MDHEN, CDR2 SYDVKM. The CDR3 region is CASSLLTGRDTGELFF. In nucleotides, the CDR3 is TGTGCCAGCAGTTTACTGACAGGGCGGGATACCGGGGAGCTGTTTTTT.

This clone was counted a few times. The V call is TRBV27, the J call TRBJ2-3; 11 bases match TRBD2. CDR3 length: 17 residues. In germline, CDR1 is MNHEY, CDR2 SMNVEV (reference sequence). V was clipped by 3 bases and J by 1 base; unmatched bases: 6. CDR3 in amino acids: CASSFSGGGVGTDTQYF. The CDR3 bases are TGTGCCAGCAGTTTTAGCGGGGGGGGAGTCGGCACAGATACGCAGTATTTT.

The CDR3 DNA reads TGTGCCAGCAGTTTCGACAGGGGGCGCGTGAACACCATATATTTT. Its translation: CASSFDRGRVNTIYF. This sequence joins TRBV28 and TRBJ1-3; 10 nucleotides align to TRBD1. The CDR3 sequence is 15 residues long. With 3 bases clipped from V and 7 bases from J, the junction kept 6 bases outside the gene matches. Germline CDR1 is MDHEN and CDR2 is SYDVKM.

The chain joins TRBV30 to TRBJ1-1; D gene ambiguous. V lost 0 bases to trimming and J lost 1 base, with 9 bases between them. The CDR3 length is 14 residues. The V gene's germline CDR1 is GTSNPN and CDR2 SVGIG (reference sequence). Here the CDR3 DNA reads TGTGCCTGGAGTGTACACCCGGGGAACACTGAAGCTTTCTTT. Amino acid sequence: CAWSVHPGNTEAFF.

This chain links TRBV6-5 with TRBJ1-3; possibly TRBD1 for D (5 bases). Germline V gene sequence: CDR1 MNHEY, CDR2 SVGAGI. The CDR3 extends over 15 amino acids. Trimming removed 0 bases at V and 1 base at J, with 7 bases between. Written as DNA, the CDR3 is TGTGCCAGCAGTTACTCCCCAGGGTCTGGAAACACCATATATTTT. Translating gives CASSYSPGSGNTIYF.

The chain employs TRBV30 and TRBJ2-5; 8 bases are a match to TRBD1. V lost 5 bases and J lost 1; bases outside the gene matches: 3. This CDR3 contains 13 residues. Germline-derived CDR1 and CDR2 are GTSNPN and SVGIG (reference sequence). CDR3 region: CAWSGTGQETQYF. The CDR3 DNA follows: TGTGCCTGGTCTGGGACAGGCCAAGAGACCCAGTACTTC.

The genes are TRBV15 and TRBJ2-7; D gene unclear. Germline CDR1 LNHNV, CDR2 YYDKDF (reference sequence). The CDR3 is made up of 15 amino acids. Trimming stripped 0 bases from V and 0 bases from J, with 9 bases between. The CDR3 region has the DNA TGTGCCACCAGCAGAGACGCCTTTGGCTCCTACGAGCAGTACTTC. This codes for CATSRDAFGSYEQYF.

The chain uses TRBV6-5 and TRBJ1-5, with unresolved D. This CDR3 spans 15 amino acids. From germline, CDR1 is MNHEY and CDR2 SVGAGI. Trimming cost V 6 bases and J 9 bases, with 21 bases left between them. For the CDR3, the DNA is TGTGCCAGCAGCCTAGGAAAGTCCATCCTGGGGCCCCAGCATTTT. Translation gives CASSLGKSILGPQHF.

The gene calls are TRBV28 and TRBJ1-1, with D possibly matching TRBD1 (5 bases). Germline V CDR1 and CDR2: MDHEN, SYDVKM. The CDR3 runs 12 residues. Trimming took 7 bases from V and 4 from J, leaving 10 bases between them. The CDR3 spells CASIGGGTEAFF. The CDR3 DNA reads as TGTGCCAGCATCGGGGGGGGCACTGAAGCTTTCTTT.

CDR3 nucleotides: TGTGCCAGCAGTCCCCCCGGGACAGGGAGGAATGAGCAGTTCTTC. Translated: CASSPPGTGRNEQFF. The chain couples TRBV6-5 to TRBJ2-1, with 9 bases aligning to TRBD1. V gave up 5 bases and J gave up 7 bases; unmatched junction bases: 9. This CDR3 has 15 residues. Per germline, CDR1 MNHEY and CDR2 SVGAGI.

The V and J genes are TRBV14 and TRBJ2-2, with D unclear. Germline V gene sequence: CDR1 SGHDN, CDR2 FVKESK. V was pared by 0 bases and J by 6 bases, with 5 bases between. The CDR3 covers 13 residues. CDR3: CASSQDFPGELFF. DNA of the CDR3: TGTGCCAGCAGCCAAGATTTCCCCGGGGAGCTGTTTTTT.

Remarks on this clone: Its ends do not fully match the called genes, so a read error is possible. This chain joins TRBV7-2 and TRBJ2-1; TRBD2 matches 8 bases. Germline-derived CDR1 and CDR2 are SGHTA and FQGNSA. The CDR3 length is 13 residues. The CDR3 here is CASSLENSGTPIF. CDR3 DNA: TGTGCCAGCAGCTTAGAAAATAGCGGGACTCCCATCTTC.

This clone was counted once. V gene TRBV4-3 combines with J gene TRBJ2-3; D remains unclear. The germline V and J ends were trimmed by 0 bases and 2 bases, with 9 bases remaining between them. The CDR3 is made up of 15 amino acids. The germline V gene has CDR1 LGHNA and CDR2 YSLEER. The CDR3 DNA follows: TGCGCCAGCAGCCAAGAGGGCCTTCCCACAGATACGCAGTATTTT. It encodes CASSQEGLPTDTQYF.

In this sample, this clone turned up a few times. The rearrangement joins TRBV14 to TRBJ2-7; D gene uncertain. Deletions cut 1 base from V and 9 bases from J, with 10 bases between. The CDR3 is 12 residues long. CDR1 and CDR2 from the germline V gene are SGHDN and FVKESK. The CDR3 region is CASSQAAQRQYF. The DNA of the CDR3 is TGTGCCAGCAGCCAAGCTGCGCAGAGGCAGTACTTC.

V is TRBV29-1 and J is TRBJ2-1; 7 bases agree with TRBD2. Germline V lookup: CDR1 SQVTM, CDR2 ANQGSEA. V shed 5 bases, J shed 5 bases, and the junction held 9 bases outside the gene matches. The CDR3 consists of 14 residues. The CDR3 protein is CSVLGGIFNNEQFF. As DNA, the CDR3 is TGCAGCGTTTTGGGGGGGATTTTCAACAATGAGCAGTTCTTC.

This clone was observed once. The CDR3 DNA reads as TGTGCCAGCAGTGTCGGGGGTGTGGATCAGCCCCAGCATTTT. It encodes CASSVGGVDQPQHF. V and J are TRBV6-1 and TRBJ1-5, with D perhaps matching TRBD1 (5 bases). The length of the CDR3 is 14 residues. With 4 bases removed from V and 5 bases from J, the gap between germline ends came to 12 bases. CDR1 is MNHNS and CDR2 is SASEGT in the germline V gene.

This chain joins TRBV2 and TRBJ2-7, with TRBD1 identical over 7 bases. V was clipped by 5 bases and J by 0 bases; unmatched bases: 10. The CDR3 loop spans 16 amino acids. Germline values: CDR1 SNHLY, CDR2 FYNNEI. The CDR3 nucleotides read TGTGCCAGCAGTTACGGAGAACAGGGGACCTCCTACGAGCAGTACTTC. It specifies CASSYGEQGTSYEQYF.

The genes are TRBV19 and TRBJ2-1; a weak D match, TRBD1 (5 bases). CDR3 length equals 12 residues. V lost 7 bases to trimming and J lost 5 bases, with 9 bases between them. Germline assignment: CDR1 LNHDA and CDR2 SQIVND (reference sequence). The DNA for the CDR3 is TGTGCCAGTAACGACAGAGACAATGAGCAGTTCTTC. Protein: CASNDRDNEQFF. Together with reference TRBV19 and TRBJ2-1, the CDR3 gives the full variable domain: DGGITQSPKYLFRKEGQNVTLSCEQNLNHDAMYWYRQDPGQGLRLIYYSQIVNDFQKGDIAEGYSVSREKKESFPLTVTSAQKNPTAFYLCASNDRDNEQFFGPGTRLTVL.